Here is one T cell receptor beta chain with its context. Trimming took 2 bases from V and 4 from J; bases not matched to a gene: 7. Germline assignment: CDR1 ENHRY and CDR2 SYGVKD. The CDR3 covers 15 residues. Clones were sequenced by immunoSEQ multiplex PCR, and TCRdb holds only the in-frame ones, with some missing. The sample carries 400,000 to 500,000 clones, 80% to 90% recorded once. The sample comes from a study of blood T cell repertoires in COVID-19. For the study at large: Samples representing acute and convalescent COVID-19 were sourced from the United States, Italy and Spain.

The source of this sequence is a woman aged 30 to 39 with active or convalescent COVID-19. The sample comprised peripheral blood. The rearrangement joins TRBV10-3 to TRBJ1-2; TRBD1 aligns across 7 bases. The CDR3: CAISERDSLIYGYTF. The CDR3 coding sequence is TGTGCCATCAGTGAGAGGGACAGTTTAATCTATGGCTACACCTTC.